Sequencing of this T cell receptor beta chain was carried out in a study of cytomegalovirus exposure and HLA in healthy donors. Study conclusions and caveats: When the data were analyzed later, several of the most significant clusters appeared to be linked to common viral pathogens. The study designated 160 or so TCR beta chains cytomegalovirus-associated. An analysis that came later showed most CMV-associated TCR beta chains appearing HLA-restricted.

After removal of 2 bases from V and 10 bases from J, the junction contained 7 bases not matched to a gene. CDR1 and CDR2 (germline): MDHEN, SYDVKM. The CDR3 has 15 residues. In the case of this clone: Its antigen is not known.

Researchers ran the PCR with 60 Vbeta and 13 Jbeta primers. The method was immunoSEQ multiplex PCR; TCRdb's version includes in-frame clones alone and lacks a portion of them. In the table there are roughly 100,000 clones, approximately 69% of which are singletons. This receptor was identified in a man aged 25-45 years in good health and CMV-seronegative. The sample was PBMCs. The chain is built from TRBV28 and TRBJ1-6, with 8 bases fitting TRBD1. In nucleotides, the CDR3 is TGTGCCAGCAGTTTAGGACAGGGAAAAGAGTCACCCCTCCACTTT. Its translation is CASSLGQGKESPLHF.